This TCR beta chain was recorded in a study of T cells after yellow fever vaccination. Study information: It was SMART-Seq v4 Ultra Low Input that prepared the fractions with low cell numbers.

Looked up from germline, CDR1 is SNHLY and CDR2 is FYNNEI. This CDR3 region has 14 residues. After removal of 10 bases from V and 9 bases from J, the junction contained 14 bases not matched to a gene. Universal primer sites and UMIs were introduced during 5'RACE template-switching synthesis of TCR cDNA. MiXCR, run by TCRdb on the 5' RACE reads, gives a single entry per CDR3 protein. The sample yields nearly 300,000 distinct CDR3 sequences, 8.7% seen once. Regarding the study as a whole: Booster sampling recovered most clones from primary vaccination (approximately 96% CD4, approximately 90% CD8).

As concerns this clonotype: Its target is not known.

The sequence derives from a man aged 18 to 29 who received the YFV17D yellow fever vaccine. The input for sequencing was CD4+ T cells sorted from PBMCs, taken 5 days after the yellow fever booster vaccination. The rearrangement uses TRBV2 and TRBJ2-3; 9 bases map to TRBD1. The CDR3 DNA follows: TGTGCCACTCGGACAGGGGTGATGGAAGGGACGCAGTATTTT. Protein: CATRTGVMEGTQYF.